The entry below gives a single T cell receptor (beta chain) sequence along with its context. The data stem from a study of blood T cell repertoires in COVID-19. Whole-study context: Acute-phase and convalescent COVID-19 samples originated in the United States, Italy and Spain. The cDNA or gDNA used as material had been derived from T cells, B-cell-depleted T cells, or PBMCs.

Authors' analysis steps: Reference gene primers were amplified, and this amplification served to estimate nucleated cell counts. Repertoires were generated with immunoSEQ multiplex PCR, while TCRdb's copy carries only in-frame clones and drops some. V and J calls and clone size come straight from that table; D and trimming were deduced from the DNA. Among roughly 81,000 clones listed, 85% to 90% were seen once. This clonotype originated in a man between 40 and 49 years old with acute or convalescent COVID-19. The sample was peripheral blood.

The CDR3 nucleotides read TGTGCCAGCAGCTTAGCACCGACTAGCGGGAGCGATTACAATGAGCAGTTCTTC. Its translation: CASSLAPTSGSDYNEQFF. The chain has TRBV11-3 and TRBJ2-1; 12 bases agree with TRBD2. Germline V gene data show CDR1 as SGHNT and CDR2 as YENEEA. This CDR3 is built from 18 residues. With 1 base clipped from V and 4 bases from J, the junction kept 8 bases outside the gene matches.